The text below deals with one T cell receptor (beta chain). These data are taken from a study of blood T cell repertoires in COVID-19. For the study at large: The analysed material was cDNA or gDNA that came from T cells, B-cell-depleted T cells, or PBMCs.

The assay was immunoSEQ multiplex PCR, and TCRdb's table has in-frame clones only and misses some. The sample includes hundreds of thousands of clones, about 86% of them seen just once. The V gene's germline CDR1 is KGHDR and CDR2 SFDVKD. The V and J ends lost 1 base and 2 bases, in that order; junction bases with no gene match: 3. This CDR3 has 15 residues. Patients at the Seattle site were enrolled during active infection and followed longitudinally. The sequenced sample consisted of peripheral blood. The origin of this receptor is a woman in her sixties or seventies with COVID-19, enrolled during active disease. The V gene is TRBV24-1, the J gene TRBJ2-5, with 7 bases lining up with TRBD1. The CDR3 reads CATSDFRTGQETQYF. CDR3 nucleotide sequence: TGTGCCACCAGTGATTTTAGGACAGGACAAGAGACCCAGTACTTC.